One and the same sample provided the 30 T cell receptor beta chains below, sequenced in a study of response to subunit inactivated influenza vaccine (dated by TCRdb to 2017 to 2018). The library came from RT-PCR. This sample was sequenced with an Illumina HiSeq 2500. The public sequencing data were trimmed at Q25 with fastp and processed into clonotypes with MiXCR by TCRdb, which kept only in-frame beta chains. When rows share a CDR3 protein, they turn into one entry using the most common DNA and genes. Counted in this sample were fewer than 600,000 distinct CDR3 sequences; about 7.2% of them appeared once. Around 12% of the sample is in the top ten clones. This specimen was PBMCs from blood, taken roughly 24 months after vaccination. These receptors were obtained from a man aged 45-69 years who received an inactivated influenza vaccine. Donor details come from another sample of the same person, matched by shared clones.

The sample holds many counts of this clonotype. V usage is TRBV20-1 and J usage is TRBJ2-3; a possible D gene is TRBD1 (5 bases). Germline V CDR1 and CDR2: DFQATT, SNEGSKA (reference sequence). The CDR3 length is 15 residues. V dropped 2 bases and J dropped 4 bases, with 16 bases sitting between them. The CDR3 nucleotides read TGCAGTGCTAGACCGACCAAGGGGAACTCAGATACGCAGTATTTT. It is translated as CSARPTKGNSDTQYF.

In DNA form, the CDR3 reads TGTGCCAGCAGTTTATTGGGGGGGCGCAATCAGCCCCAGCATTTT. Translating gives CASSLLGGRNQPQHF. The chain employs TRBV28 and TRBJ1-5; possibly TRBD1 for D (6 bases). With 1 base removed from V and 2 bases from J, the gap between germline ends came to 9 bases. Per the germline V gene, CDR1 is MDHEN and CDR2 is SYDVKM. CDR3 size: 15 residues.

This rearrangement joins TRBV20-1 to TRBJ1-4, with D hard to call. Germline V gives CDR1 DFQATT, CDR2 SNEGSKA (reference sequence). This CDR3 is built from 13 residues. The V end was cut by 0 bases, the J end by 7 bases, with 9 bases between. The CDR3 DNA sequence: TGCAGTGCTAGAGATCGGCACGGTGAAAAACTGTTTTTT. This encodes CSARDRHGEKLFF.

The chain has TRBV20-1 and TRBJ2-5, with TRBD2 identical over 9 bases. Trimming took 0 bases from V and 1 from J; bases not matched to a gene: 15. The CDR3 extends over 19 amino acids. The germline V gene encodes CDR1 DFQATT and CDR2 SNEGSKA (reference sequence). In DNA, the CDR3 is TGCAGTGCTAGAGATTGGGAGAGGGTAATAGCGGGAGCCCAAGAGACCCAGTACTTC. This codes for CSARDWERVIAGAQETQYF.

This clonotype turned up a few times. The gene calls are TRBV2 and TRBJ1-6; D possibly corresponds to TRBD1 (5 bases). The CDR3 extends over 15 amino acids. V was shortened by 4 bases and J by 7 bases, with 14 bases between the two germline ends. The germline CDR1 and CDR2 sequences are SNHLY and FYNNEI. Here the CDR3 reads CASSVRGRGNSPLHF. The DNA for the CDR3 is TGTGCCAGCAGTGTGCGGGGGAGGGGAAATTCACCCCTCCACTTT.

To note about this clonotype: This may arise from a read error, as a much more abundant clone is one base away. CDR3 coding DNA: TGCAGCGTTTCGTACGGGAACACCTGGGAGCTGTTTTTT. This sequence encodes CSVSYGNTWELFF. The rearrangement uses TRBV29-1 and TRBJ2-2, with D tentatively TRBD2 (5 bases). The CDR3 is 13 residues long. Per the germline V gene, CDR1 is SQVTM and CDR2 is ANQGSEA.

This chain joins TRBV20-1 and TRBJ2-4; D unresolved. V was cut by 3 bases and J by 8 bases, with 14 bases left in between. CDR3 length: 13 residues. CDR1 is DFQATT, CDR2 SNEGSKA, per germline (reference sequence). CDR3 sequence (DNA): TGCAGTGCTAGTGTTGGGATCTCAGACATTCAGTACTTC. It codes for CSASVGISDIQYF.

This sequence joins TRBV20-1 and TRBJ2-3, with D perhaps TRBD1 or TRBD2 (5 bases each). The germline CDR1 and CDR2 sequences are DFQATT and SNEGSKA (reference sequence). The V and J ends lost 1 base and 2 bases respectively, with 13 bases between them. The CDR3 contains 15 residues. CDR3 residues: CSARGDQRNTDTQYF. CDR3 coding DNA: TGCAGTGCTAGAGGGGACCAGCGAAACACAGATACGCAGTATTTT.

At least ten counts were recorded for this clonotype. The CDR3 here is CASSQEGTPYNEQFF. CDR3 DNA: TGTGCCAGCAGCCAAGAAGGGACACCCTACAATGAGCAGTTCTTC. V is TRBV3-1 and J is TRBJ2-1, with a tentative D call TRBD1 (6 bases). CDR1 is LGHDT, CDR2 YNNKEL, per germline (reference sequence). Trimming took 0 bases from V and 2 from J, leaving 8 bases between them. This CDR3 comprises 15 residues.

This clonotype was recorded many times. V is TRBV6-1 and J is TRBJ2-7; D may be TRBD1 (6 bases). Germline values: CDR1 MNHNS, CDR2 SASEGT. The V end was cut by 5 bases, the J end by 2 bases, with 10 bases between. The CDR3 totals 13 residues. CDR3 amino acids: CASSQDSPYEQYF. The DNA for the CDR3 is TGTGCCAGCAGTCAGGACAGTCCCTACGAGCAGTACTTC.

This clonotype was seen only a few times. The chain is built from TRBV7-2 and TRBJ2-7, with D tentatively TRBD1 or TRBD2 (5 bases each). CDR3 length: 14 residues. The germline V gene encodes CDR1 SGHTA and CDR2 FQGNSA. The V end lost 3 bases, the J end lost 3 bases, and 12 bases lay between the germline ends. The CDR3 DNA reads TGTGCCAGCAGCTTCAGGGACGACGGCTACGAGCAGTACTTC. Amino acid sequence: CASSFRDDGYEQYF.

This clonotype has more than one count but fewer than ten. The rearrangement joins TRBV29-1 to TRBJ2-1; tentative D call: TRBD2 (5 bases). Germline V gene data show CDR1 as SQVTM and CDR2 as ANQGSEA. CDR3 length: 18 residues. The V and J ends lost 0 bases and 2 bases respectively, with 20 bases between them. The CDR3 nucleotides are TGCAGCGTTGAAGATACTTTGGTGTTCGAGGGAGCCTACAATGAGCAGTTCTTC. It translates to CSVEDTLVFEGAYNEQFF.

This clonotype was recorded at least ten times. The chain is built from TRBV2 and TRBJ2-2; D is perhaps TRBD1 (6 bases). Germline CDR1 is SNHLY and CDR2 is FYNNEI. Trimming took 6 bases from V and 0 from J, leaving 8 bases between them. CDR3 length: 14 amino acids. The CDR3, as DNA: TGTGCCAGCAGGGGACACCCGAACACCGGGGAGCTGTTTTTT. It yields the protein CASRGHPNTGELFF.

V gene TRBV6-1 combines with J gene TRBJ1-6, with D maybe TRBD1 (5 bases). The CDR3 covers 14 residues. V gave up 5 bases and J gave up 10 bases, with 15 bases separating them. CDR1 is MNHNS and CDR2 is SASEGT in the germline V gene. This chain's CDR3 is CASSLGAQQSPLHF. The CDR3, as DNA: TGTGCCAGCAGTCTCGGGGCCCAGCAGTCACCCCTCCACTTT.

This rearrangement joins TRBV20-1 to TRBJ2-1; perhaps TRBD2 as D (7 bases). The CDR3 has 16 residues. Deletions cut 2 bases from V and 6 bases from J, with 20 bases between. The germline CDR1 and CDR2 sequences are DFQATT and SNEGSKA (reference sequence). The CDR3 DNA is TGCAGTGCTAGATCCCCCGGGGGGCCTGATTTCAATGAGCAGTTCTTC. Amino acid sequence: CSARSPGGPDFNEQFF.

The sample holds a few counts of this clonotype. The chain carries TRBV29-1 and TRBJ1-2; no reliable D call. Trimming left V 3 bases short and J 2 bases short, with 19 bases between. CDR3 length: 16 residues. CDR1 SQVTM and CDR2 ANQGSEA come from the germline V gene. CDR3 sequence reads: CSVDGSPDWANYGYTF. In nucleotides, the CDR3 is TGCAGCGTTGACGGATCGCCGGACTGGGCCAACTATGGCTACACCTTC.

The chain is built from TRBV28 and TRBJ2-5; 8 nucleotides align to TRBD2. This CDR3 has 16 residues. Germline trimming cut 6 bases from V and 3 bases from J; bases unmatched to any gene: 12. Germline V gives CDR1 MDHEN, CDR2 SYDVKM. The DNA of the CDR3 is TGTGCCAGCAGCCGAAGGAGCGGGAGAAAGGAAGAGACCCAGTACTTC. The encoded protein is CASSRRSGRKEETQYF.

This clonotype was seen many times. The chain recombines TRBV10-2 with TRBJ2-7; D perhaps matches TRBD2 (6 bases). The germline V gene encodes CDR1 WSHSY and CDR2 SAAADI. Trimming cost V 8 bases and J 0 bases, with 20 bases left between them. This CDR3 spans 16 amino acids. CDR3 amino acids: CASYHSTSPSSYEQYF. In DNA, the CDR3 is TGCGCCAGCTACCATTCTACTAGCCCGAGCTCCTACGAGCAGTACTTC.

The chain uses TRBV7-6 and TRBJ2-1, with 8 bases fitting TRBD2. The germline CDR1 and CDR2 sequences are SGHVS and FNYEAQ. V shed 2 bases and J 5 bases; nucleotides not matched to a gene: 5. The CDR3 extends over 15 amino acids. In nucleotides, the CDR3 is TGTGCCAGCAGCTTAAGCCTAGCGGGCAACAATGAGCAGTTCTTC. This translates into CASSLSLAGNNEQFF.

In its sample, this clonotype was seen a few times. V and J are TRBV5-1 and TRBJ2-4; D remains ambiguous. The CDR3 has 14 amino acids. Germline V gene sequence: CDR1 SGHRS, CDR2 YFSETQ. V lost 8 bases and J 0 bases, leaving 12 bases between the germline ends. CDR3 bases: TGCGCCAGTGCCATGACACTAGCCAAAAACATTCAGTACTTC. Amino acid sequence: CASAMTLAKNIQYF.

The chain carries TRBV7-8 and TRBJ2-5; 14 bases agree with TRBD2. The junction had 8 bases not matched to a gene; V was cut back by 5 bases and J by 6 bases. The CDR3 spans 16 residues. Germline V gives CDR1 SGHVS, CDR2 FQNEAQ. CDR3 bases: TGTGCCAGCAGCAACGGGACTAGCGGGAGTCACAAGACCCAGTACTTC. The encoded protein is CASSNGTSGSHKTQYF. Full variable domain (outside the CDR3, taken from reference TRBV7-8 and TRBJ2-5): GAGVSQSPRYKVAKRGQDVALRCDPISGHVSLFWYQQALGQGPEFLTYFQNEAQLDKSGLPSDRFFAERPEGSVSTLKIQRTQQEDSAVYLCASSNGTSGSHKTQYFGPGTRLLVL.

The rearrangement joins TRBV27 to TRBJ2-7; the match to TRBD2 covers 13 bases. CDR1 and CDR2 from the germline V gene are MNHEY and SMNVEV (reference sequence). This CDR3 has 16 amino acids. Unmatched junction bases numbered 3, after V lost 1 base and J lost 3 bases. CDR3 in amino acids: CASSLLLAGGFYEQYF. Written as DNA, the CDR3 is TGTGCCAGCAGTTTATTACTAGCGGGAGGGTTCTACGAGCAGTACTTC.

In its sample, this clonotype was seen a few times. The genes are TRBV3-1 and TRBJ1-3; no definite D call. Trimming cost V 5 bases and J 1 base, with 15 bases left between them. Germline V lookup: CDR1 LGHDT, CDR2 YNNKEL (reference sequence). There are 16 residues in the CDR3. DNA for the CDR3: TGTGCCAGCAGCTCGCAGGAGACTTGGTCTGGAAACACCATATATTTT. Residues: CASSSQETWSGNTIYF.

At least ten counts were recorded for this clonotype. The rearrangement links TRBV20-1 to TRBJ2-5; 11 bases are a match to TRBD2. Germline CDR1 is DFQATT and CDR2 is SNEGSKA (reference sequence). V lost 0 bases to trimming and J lost 4 bases; unmatched junction nucleotides: 4. CDR3 length: 15 amino acids. CDR3 sequence reads: CSAREGSGRAETQYF. In DNA, the CDR3 is TGCAGTGCTAGAGAGGGTAGCGGGAGGGCAGAGACCCAGTACTTC.

This clonotype appeared a few times. The V and J genes are TRBV7-9 and TRBJ2-3; D unclear. Germline V lookup: CDR1 SEHNR, CDR2 FQNEAQ (reference sequence). Trimming pared 6 bases from V and 4 bases from J, leaving 14 bases between. The length of the CDR3 is 14 residues. The CDR3 DNA sequence: TGTGCCAGCAGATCGGGCCATCCACCAGATACGCAGTATTTT. It is translated as CASRSGHPPDTQYF.

The chain has TRBV6-1 and TRBJ1-3; D unresolved. CDR1 and CDR2 (germline): MNHNS, SASEGT. V was trimmed by 6 bases and J by 2 bases, leaving 14 bases between them. CDR3 length: 15 residues. Written as DNA, the CDR3 is TGTGCCAGCAGCATGACCGGCCTGCCTGGAAACACCATATATTTT. This codes for CASSMTGLPGNTIYF.

J is TRBJ2-1 and V is TRBV27; D remains unclear. The CDR3 runs 13 residues. The germline V gene has CDR1 MNHEY and CDR2 SMNVEV (reference sequence). The V and J ends lost 6 bases and 10 bases respectively, with 16 bases between them. The CDR3 is CASSPRYRYEQFF. CDR3 DNA: TGTGCCAGCAGCCCCCGGTATCGATACGAGCAGTTCTTC.

As DNA, the CDR3 is TGTGCCAGCACCCCGGACGGCAGCACAGATACGCAGTATTTT. Protein product: CASTPDGSTDTQYF. The chain uses TRBV12-3 or TRBV12-4 and TRBJ2-3; D is uncertain. CDR3 size: 14 residues. V was pared by 7 bases and J by 0 bases, with 11 bases between.

The rearrangement joins TRBV12-3 or TRBV12-4 to TRBJ2-3, with D perhaps TRBD1 or TRBD2 (5 bases each). The CDR3 length is 15 residues. Trimming removed 6 bases at V and 0 bases at J, with 13 bases between. CDR3 residues: CASSQSRGSTDTQYF. CDR3 DNA sequence: TGTGCCAGCAGCCAGTCGAGGGGCAGCACAGATACGCAGTATTTT.

This chain joins TRBV6-6 and TRBJ1-6, with TRBD1 matching over 10 bases. This CDR3 is 12 amino acids long. The germline V gene has CDR1 MNHNY and CDR2 SVGAGI (reference sequence). Trimming at V came to 10 bases and at J to 9 bases, leaving 3 bases not matched to a gene. The CDR3 sequence is CATRTGGSPLHF. As DNA, the CDR3 is TGTGCCACCAGGACAGGGGGTTCACCCCTCCACTTT.